The 22 T cell receptor beta chains below were found in one sample sequenced in a study of T cell repertoires in cytomegalovirus infection (dated by TCRdb to between 2018 and 2020). According to the study, the label for this sample's treatment or condition signals: in vitro stimulation with specific CMV peptide epitopes to enrich CMV-specific T cells. Their cognate antigens are unknown. The instrument given in TCRdb is Illumina HiSeq 1500. Clones were called with MiXCR by TCRdb after fastp trimmed the public reads at Q25, and only in-frame beta chains were retained. Every CDR3 protein is listed once, alongside the most common genes and DNA of its rows. The sample table shows approximately 590,000 distinct CDR3 sequences, and 35% to 50% are seen once. The ten largest account for 48% of the sample. Material: cultured PBMCs, obtained from culture after CMV antigen stimulation. The receptors were gathered from a human donor in good health (CMV status not recorded). Some clones in this sample may be carry-over from other donors' samples.

The chain links TRBV11-2 to TRBJ2-1; possible D gene TRBD2, 5 bases. V was clipped by 1 base and J by 3 bases, with 13 bases between them. This CDR3 contains 16 residues. CDR1 and CDR2 from the germline V gene are SGHAT and FQNNGV. The CDR3 region has the DNA TGTGCCAGCAGCTTAGTGAGGGCTGTAGGCTACAATGAGCAGTTCTTC. Amino acid sequence: CASSLVRAVGYNEQFF. The full variable domain, completed using reference TRBV11-2 and TRBJ2-1, is EAGVAQSPRYKIIEKRQSVAFWCNPISGHATLYWYQQILGQGPKLLIQFQNNGVVDDSQLPKDRFSAERLKGVDSTLKIQPAKLEDSAVYLCASSLVRAVGYNEQFFGPGTRLTVL.

J is TRBJ2-5 and V is TRBV5-1; D is possibly TRBD1 (6 bases). Germline V CDR1 and CDR2: SGHRS, YFSETQ. There are 14 residues in the CDR3. V was trimmed by 0 bases and J by 5 bases, leaving 11 bases between them. For the CDR3, the DNA is TGCGCCAGCAGCTTGGAGGGCCAGGGGGAGACCCAGTACTTC. It yields the protein CASSLEGQGETQYF. Full variable domain (missing parts from reference TRBV5-1 and TRBJ2-5): KAGVTQTPRYLIKTRGQQVTLSCSPISGHRSVSWYQQTPGQGLQFLFEYFSETQRNKGNFPGRFSGRQFSNSRSEMNVSTLELGDSALYLCASSLEGQGETQYFGPGTRLLVL.

This clonotype has just a few counts. The chain recombines TRBV12-3 or TRBV12-4 with TRBJ1-5; D gene uncertain. Trimming took 2 bases from V and 0 from J, leaving 11 bases between them. CDR3 size: 16 residues. CDR3: CASSLRTVYSNQPQHF. CDR3 sequence (DNA): TGTGCCAGCAGTTTAAGGACGGTCTATAGCAATCAGCCCCAGCATTTT.

The chain links TRBV7-2 to TRBJ1-2; weak D call: TRBD1 (6 bases). Trimming pared 6 bases from V and 7 bases from J, leaving 15 bases between. CDR3 length: 13 amino acids. The V gene's germline CDR1 is SGHTA and CDR2 FQGNSA. Here the CDR3 reads CASRDRALGGYTF. In DNA, the CDR3 is TGTGCCAGCAGGGACAGAGCCCTGGGTGGCTACACCTTC.

The CDR3 sequence: CASNPGGGITEAFF. The DNA for the CDR3 is TGTGCCAGTAATCCAGGGGGCGGCATCACTGAAGCTTTCTTT. The chain has TRBV10-3 and TRBJ1-1, with TRBD1 identical over 8 bases. Per germline, CDR1 ENHRY and CDR2 SYGVKD. CDR3 length: 14 residues. Trimming cost V 10 bases and J 4 bases; bases outside gene matches: 11.

Only a few counts were recorded for this clonotype. The chain couples TRBV7-2 to TRBJ2-2, with 8 bases identical to TRBD2. CDR3 length equals 16 residues. CDR1 and CDR2 from the germline V gene are SGHTA and FQGNSA. The trim removed 5 bases at V and 3 bases at J, leaving 8 bases unmatched. Here the CDR3 reads CASSPVTRGDTGELFF. The DNA of the CDR3 is TGTGCCAGCAGCCCCGTGACGCGGGGGGACACCGGGGAGCTGTTTTTT. The full variable domain, in which reference TRBV7-2 and TRBJ2-2 provide the parts outside the CDR3, is GAGVSQSPSNKVTEKGKDVELRCDPISGHTALYWYRQSLGQGLEFLIYFQGNSAPDKSGLPSDRFSAERTGGSVSTLTIQRTQQEDSAVYLCASSPVTRGDTGELFFGEGSRLTVL.

There are a few counts of this clonotype. DNA of the CDR3: TGTGCCAGCAAATTAATCGGTACGCAGTATTTT. It is translated as CASKLIGTQYF. The chain joins TRBV7-2 to TRBJ2-3; no firm D call. Trimming removed 7 bases at V and 8 bases at J, with 10 bases between. This CDR3 is 11 amino acids long. Looked up from germline, CDR1 is SGHTA and CDR2 is FQGNSA.

The chain joins TRBV11-2 to TRBJ2-1, with TRBD2 identical over 11 bases. With V trimmed by 2 bases and J by 7 bases, 4 bases remained unmatched. CDR1 is SGHAT and CDR2 is FQNNGV in the germline V gene. The CDR3 sequence is 15 residues long. The CDR3 sequence: CASSLQLAGVNEQFF. The DNA of the CDR3 is TGTGCCAGCAGCTTACAACTAGCGGGAGTAAATGAGCAGTTCTTC.

CDR3 bases: TGTGCCGGCGGGCAGGGAAGAACAGATACGCAGTATTTT. It codes for CAGGQGRTDTQYF. The V gene is TRBV5-4, the J gene TRBJ2-3; D might be TRBD1 or TRBD2, each matching 5 bases. Between the trimmed V and J ends, which lost 10 bases and 3 bases, there was a span of 15 bases. The V gene's germline CDR1 is SGHNT and CDR2 YYREEE (reference sequence). This CDR3 spans 13 amino acids.

The V call is TRBV6-1, the J call TRBJ1-2, with 7 positions matching TRBD1. The germline V gene encodes CDR1 MNHNS and CDR2 SASEGT. There are 14 residues in the CDR3. V shed 7 bases, J shed 5 bases, and the junction held 10 bases outside the gene matches. CDR3 region: CASTQGSRGYGYTF. The CDR3 DNA follows: TGTGCCAGCACCCAAGGCAGCAGGGGGTATGGCTACACCTTC.

This chain connects TRBV12-3 or TRBV12-4 to TRBJ1-5; D is undetermined. This CDR3 has 16 residues. Trimming left V 5 bases short and J 0 bases short, with 14 bases between. CDR3 loop: CASSPGSTYSNQPQHF. In DNA, the CDR3 is TGTGCCAGCAGTCCGGGGTCGACATATAGCAATCAGCCCCAGCATTTT.

V and J are TRBV7-8 and TRBJ2-1, with a tentative D call TRBD2 (6 bases). Germline V gives CDR1 SGHVS, CDR2 FQNEAQ. This CDR3 contains 16 residues. Trimming removed 5 bases from V and 0 bases from J, with 14 bases in between. In DNA form, the CDR3 reads TGTGCCAGCAGCCCCAGGACGGGACTCTCCTACAATGAGCAGTTCTTC. Amino acid sequence: CASSPRTGLSYNEQFF.

J is TRBJ2-5 and V is TRBV12-3 or TRBV12-4; unclear D gene. The length of the CDR3 is 12 residues. V was shortened by 6 bases and J by 3 bases, with 8 bases between the two germline ends. The CDR3 DNA reads as TGTGCCAGCAGATCCACAGAAGAGACCCAGTACTTC. Protein: CASRSTEETQYF.

This clonotype came up a few times. The V call is TRBV7-2, the J call TRBJ1-6; 7 bases are shared with TRBD1. The germline gives CDR1 SGHTA, CDR2 FQGNSA. J gave up 4 bases and V 10 bases, and 4 bases lay outside the gene matches. This CDR3 region has 13 residues. The CDR3 bases are TGTGCCACTTCGGGACAGTATAATTCACCCCTCCACTTT. Translation gives CATSGQYNSPLHF.

The genes are TRBV27 and TRBJ2-1, with TRBD2 matching 11 bases. Germline lookup yields CDR1 MNHEY and CDR2 SMNVEV (reference sequence). CDR3 length: 15 residues. The ends lost 5 bases at V and 9 bases at J; junction bases unmatched: 9. CDR3 in amino acids: CASSPLAGGFSEQFF. CDR3 DNA: TGTGCCAGCAGTCCCTTAGCGGGGGGGTTCAGTGAGCAGTTCTTC.

The rearrangement uses TRBV4-1 and TRBJ1-5; TRBD1 matches at 8 bases. The CDR3 has 15 amino acids. V dropped 4 bases and J dropped 5; count of bases not matched to a gene: 7. The germline CDR1 and CDR2 sequences are MGHRA and YSYEKL. CDR3 loop: CASSRREGQDQPQHF. CDR3 DNA: TGCGCCAGCAGCCGACGCGAGGGACAGGATCAGCCCCAGCATTTT.

This chain uses TRBV28 with TRBJ2-1; 7 positions match TRBD1. The V gene end was trimmed by 6 bases and the J gene end by 10 bases; junction bases not matched to a gene: 15. Germline assignment: CDR1 MDHEN and CDR2 SYDVKM. The CDR3 loop spans 15 amino acids. The CDR3 region is CASSPNRQGPMEQFF. The DNA of the CDR3 is TGTGCCAGCAGCCCAAACAGACAGGGACCCATGGAGCAGTTCTTC.

The J gene is TRBJ1-1, the V gene TRBV10-3; D is unresolved. CDR1 is ENHRY, CDR2 SYGVKD, per germline. With 0 bases removed from V and 0 bases from J, the gap between germline ends came to 2 bases. This CDR3 comprises 13 residues. This CDR3 reads CAISESLNTEAFF. The CDR3, as DNA: TGTGCCATCAGTGAGTCACTGAACACTGAAGCTTTCTTT.

This clonotype was recorded a few times. The J gene is TRBJ2-1, the V gene TRBV7-2, with D possibly matching TRBD2 (7 bases). Germline lookup yields CDR1 SGHTA and CDR2 FQGNSA. The CDR3 spans 15 residues. V was pared by 8 bases and J by 0 bases, with 14 bases between. The CDR3 here is CASQRGGGSYNEQFF. CDR3 sequence (DNA): TGTGCCAGCCAAAGGGGGGGGGGCTCCTACAATGAGCAGTTCTTC.

The chain employs TRBV18 and TRBJ2-3; 8 bases match TRBD2. CDR3 length: 15 residues. Germline CDR1 and CDR2: KGHSH and LQKENI. V gave up 3 bases and J gave up 5 bases; unmatched junction bases: 7. This CDR3 is CASSPNGRGLDTQYF. The CDR3 DNA is TGTGCCAGCTCACCGAACGGGAGGGGACTAGATACGCAGTATTTT.

The chain combines TRBV15 with TRBJ1-4; unclear D gene. CDR1 is LNHNV and CDR2 is YYDKDF in the germline V gene (reference sequence). This CDR3 contains 15 residues. The V and J ends lost 2 bases and 2 bases respectively, with 9 bases between them. This CDR3 is CATSRFPGTNEKLFF. The CDR3 region has the DNA TGTGCCACCAGCAGATTTCCCGGGACTAATGAAAAACTGTTTTTT.

The V gene is TRBV4-1, the J gene TRBJ1-5; 9 bases are a match to TRBD1. The CDR3 runs 15 residues. The germline CDR1 and CDR2 sequences are MGHRA and YSYEKL. V dropped 5 bases and J dropped 3; count of bases not matched to a gene: 5. Written as DNA, the CDR3 is TGCGCCAGCAGCGCCCGGACAGGGGACAATCAGCCCCAGCATTTT. Translation: CASSARTGDNQPQHF.